These 25 T cell receptor beta chains originate from one sample sequenced in a study of T cells in Graves' hyperthyroidism and ophthalmopathy. TCR beta CDR3 sequences were amplified from RNA transcripts. TCR CDR3 underwent first-round RT-PCR with the HTBI primer set. MiXCR, applied by TCRdb to the multiplex PCR reads, yields one record per CDR3 protein. This sample has about 350,000 distinct CDR3 sequences; 14% occur once, and the top ten carry approximately 25%. Sequencing input: blood. These TCRs come from a woman aged 30 to 39 with Graves' hyperthyroidism.

This clonotype has ten or more counts. V and J are TRBV5-1 and TRBJ2-1, with 12 bases matching TRBD1. The CDR3 is 17 residues long. Unmatched junction bases numbered 13, after V lost 0 bases and J lost 12 bases. CDR1 is SGHRS, CDR2 YFSETQ, per germline. The CDR3 loop reads CASSLEISGQGARRQFF. The DNA for the CDR3 is TGCGCCAGCAGCTTGGAAATCTCGGGACAGGGGGCCCGCAGGCAGTTCTTC.

This clonotype occurred many times. The CDR3 protein is CASSRPGAGVGNEQFF. The CDR3 DNA reads as TGTGCCAGTAGTAGGCCCGGAGCGGGAGTTGGCAATGAGCAGTTCTTC. The rearrangement joins TRBV19 to TRBJ2-1; 8 bases line up with TRBD2. The CDR3 is made up of 16 amino acids. Germline V lookup: CDR1 LNHDA, CDR2 SQIVND (reference sequence). V lost 4 bases to trimming and J lost 6 bases; unmatched junction nucleotides: 11.

On this clonotype: Since a much larger clone is just one base distant, this may be a read error. The chain carries TRBV2 and TRBJ1-1; D possibly corresponds to TRBD1 (6 bases). The germline V gene has CDR1 SNHLY and CDR2 FYNNEI. Deletions cut 11 bases from V and 13 bases from J, with 20 bases between. The CDR3 has 11 residues. The CDR3 DNA reads TGTGCCTGCTCGGTAGGGGGAAGTTTTTTCTTT. Its translation: CACSVGGSFFF.

This clonotype was found many times. The chain couples TRBV6-2 or TRBV6-3 to TRBJ1-2; D uncertain. V shed 5 bases and J shed 3 bases, with 7 bases lying between them. CDR1 is MNHEY and CDR2 is SVGEGT in the germline V gene. The CDR3 contains 12 residues. In DNA form, the CDR3 reads TGTGCCAGCAGTCGAACAGACTATGGCTACACCTTC. Its translation is CASSRTDYGYTF.

J is TRBJ2-3 and V is TRBV29-1, with no clear D. Germline CDR1 is SQVTM and CDR2 is ANQGSEA. The V end was cut by 4 bases, the J end by 0 bases, with 8 bases between. The CDR3 totals 13 residues. The CDR3 region has the DNA TGCAGCGTTGCGGCGGTTAGCACAGATACGCAGTATTTT. It translates to CSVAAVSTDTQYF.

This clonotype appeared a few times. The V call is TRBV29-1, the J call TRBJ2-7; weak D call: TRBD1 (6 bases). This CDR3 has 11 amino acids. Germline lookup yields CDR1 SQVTM and CDR2 ANQGSEA. With 6 bases removed from V and 7 bases from J, the gap between germline ends came to 13 bases. The CDR3 nucleotides read TGCAGCGTCGTCAGGGGTGGAGAGCAGTACTTC. Its protein product is CSVVRGGEQYF.

The chain is built from TRBV6-1 and TRBJ2-1; D perhaps matches TRBD2 (5 bases). The ends were cut back, 3 bases at V and 7 bases at J, with 10 bases in the middle. CDR3 length equals 13 residues. Germline V gives CDR1 MNHNS, CDR2 SASEGT. The CDR3 sequence is CASSDDRGNEQFF. The CDR3 nucleotides read TGTGCCAGCAGTGACGACCGAGGGAATGAGCAGTTCTTC.

This clonotype occurred many times. The chain employs TRBV7-2 and TRBJ1-1, with D unresolved. The CDR3 is made up of 14 amino acids. The germline CDR1 and CDR2 sequences are SGHTA and FQGNSA. V was pared by 1 base and J by 2 bases, with 8 bases between. Written as DNA, the CDR3 is TGTGCCAGCAGCTTAGTTCCCAGAAACACTGAAGCTTTCTTT. This encodes CASSLVPRNTEAFF.

This clonotype was seen a few times. V gene TRBV19 combines with J gene TRBJ2-5, with D possibly being TRBD1 (6 bases). The germline V gene encodes CDR1 LNHDA and CDR2 SQIVND (reference sequence). V dropped 9 bases and J dropped 5 bases, with 22 bases sitting between them. This CDR3 is built from 15 residues. This CDR3 reads CASSDGTHETETQYF. The CDR3 nucleotides are TGTGCCAGCTCAGACGGGACACACGAAACGGAGACCCAGTACTTC.

There are a few counts of this clonotype. The chain recombines TRBV30 with TRBJ1-4; maybe TRBD1 (5 bases). V was clipped by 3 bases and J by 4 bases, with 9 bases between them. CDR3 length: 13 amino acids. The germline CDR1 and CDR2 sequences are GTSNPN and SVGIG (reference sequence). CDR3 bases: TGTGCCTGGAGCTCAGGGATTAATGAAAAACTGTTTTTT. This gives the protein CAWSSGINEKLFF.

In this sample, this clonotype turned up many times. The chain links TRBV28 to TRBJ2-7; D gene ambiguous. Between the trimmed V and J ends, which lost 5 bases and 4 bases, there was a span of 15 bases. This CDR3 is 14 amino acids long. Germline V gene lookup returns CDR1 MDHEN and CDR2 SYDVKM. CDR3 sequence: CASSRTLTGYEQYF. The CDR3 coding sequence is TGTGCCAGCAGTCGGACCCTAACTGGGTACGAGCAGTACTTC.

This clonotype was seen many times. The V call is TRBV12-3 or TRBV12-4, the J call TRBJ1-1; D ambiguous. The CDR3 spans 13 residues. V was clipped by 5 bases and J by 6 bases, with 13 bases between them. CDR3 bases: TGTGCCAGCAGTCGTATTAGAAGTGCTGAAGCTTTCTTT. Amino acid sequence: CASSRIRSAEAFF.

The chain couples TRBV5-1 to TRBJ2-7; maybe TRBD1 (5 bases). Per germline, CDR1 SGHRS and CDR2 YFSETQ. The CDR3 has 13 residues. Trimming removed 3 bases from V and 5 bases from J, with 12 bases in between. The CDR3 DNA sequence: TGCGCCAGCAGCTCCCAGGGTTCCCACGAGCAGTACTTC. This gives the protein CASSSQGSHEQYF.

This rearrangement joins TRBV5-1 to TRBJ2-1; 8 bases align to TRBD1. This CDR3 region has 14 residues. The V and J ends lost 4 bases and 4 bases, in that order; junction bases with no gene match: 4. Germline assignment: CDR1 SGHRS and CDR2 YFSETQ. The DNA for the CDR3 is TGCGCCAGCAGCCCTAGGACAGGGTACAATGAGCAGTTCTTC. Translating it yields CASSPRTGYNEQFF.

This clonotype was seen many times. V is TRBV6-1 and J is TRBJ2-2, with D unresolved. CDR1 and CDR2 from the germline V gene are MNHNS and SASEGT. CDR3 length: 14 amino acids. Trimming left V 8 bases short and J 5 bases short, with 15 bases between. The CDR3 sequence: CASQEGFRTGELFF. The CDR3 bases are TGTGCCAGCCAAGAAGGGTTTCGGACCGGGGAGCTGTTTTTT.

This clonotype was seen repeatedly, ten times or more. The rearrangement uses TRBV29-1 and TRBJ1-1; D gene unclear. V lost 3 bases and J 0 bases, leaving 11 bases between the germline ends. Germline V gene lookup returns CDR1 SQVTM and CDR2 ANQGSEA. There are 14 residues in the CDR3. CDR3 loop: CSVDGLALNTEAFF. The DNA for the CDR3 is TGCAGCGTTGATGGTCTGGCTTTGAACACTGAAGCTTTCTTT. The whole variable domain, remainder taken from reference TRBV29-1 and TRBJ1-1, is SAVISQKPSRDICQRGTSLTIQCQVDSQVTMMFWYRQQPGQSLTLIATANQGSEATYESGFVIDKFPISRPNLTFSTLTVSNMSPEDSSIYLCSVDGLALNTEAFFGQGTRLTVV.

A few counts support this clonotype. The chain uses TRBV20-1 and TRBJ2-3, with D perhaps given as TRBD1 or TRBD2 (7 bases each). V was pared by 1 base and J by 2 bases, with 16 bases between. In germline, CDR1 is DFQATT, CDR2 SNEGSKA (reference sequence). The CDR3 covers 16 residues. DNA for the CDR3: TGCAGTGCTAGAGCCAGGGGGGGGGGCGCCACAGATACGCAGTATTTT. Encoded protein: CSARARGGGATDTQYF.

This clonotype was observed many times. The chain is built from TRBV20-1 and TRBJ2-1; TRBD2 agrees at 7 bases. This CDR3 contains 16 residues. Germline-derived CDR1 and CDR2 are DFQATT and SNEGSKA (reference sequence). J was trimmed by 8 bases and V by 4 bases; bases with no gene match: 17. CDR3 amino acids: CSATGVAGQRDDEQFF. The CDR3 coding sequence is TGCAGTGCTACGGGGGTAGCGGGCCAAAGGGACGATGAGCAGTTCTTC.

The chain employs TRBV11-2 and TRBJ2-7; D is unclear. V was trimmed by 0 bases and J by 3 bases, leaving 15 bases between them. This CDR3 spans 16 amino acids. Germline V CDR1 and CDR2: SGHAT, FQNNGV. The CDR3 DNA reads TGTGCCAGCAGCTTAGATCGGGCGCCCGCCGGCTACGAGCAGTACTTC. Residues: CASSLDRAPAGYEQYF.

J is TRBJ2-7 and V is TRBV20-1, with 7 nucleotides matching TRBD2. Germline values: CDR1 DFQATT, CDR2 SNEGSKA (reference sequence). The trim removed 3 bases at V and 3 bases at J, leaving 8 bases unmatched. The CDR3 loop spans 14 amino acids. DNA for the CDR3: TGCAGTGCTAGGAGGAGGGGCGGGAGCTACGAGCAGTACTTC. Protein product: CSARRRGGSYEQYF.

The chain has TRBV20-1 and TRBJ2-2; D is uncertain. Germline lookup yields CDR1 DFQATT and CDR2 SNEGSKA (reference sequence). The CDR3 has 14 amino acids. V was trimmed by 6 bases and J by 0 bases, leaving 11 bases between them. CDR3 loop: CSAAWRSNTGELFF. The CDR3 bases are TGCAGTGCCGCCTGGAGATCGAACACCGGGGAGCTGTTTTTT.

The J gene is TRBJ2-7, the V gene TRBV3-1; the match to TRBD1 covers 9 bases. V lost 4 bases to trimming and J lost 6 bases; unmatched junction nucleotides: 4. The CDR3 loop spans 13 amino acids. Germline CDR1 and CDR2: LGHDT and YNNKEL (reference sequence). The CDR3 DNA is TGTGCCAGCAGCCTACAGGGGGCAGGCGAGCAGTACTTC. It codes for CASSLQGAGEQYF.

This clonotype was observed many times. The chain carries TRBV28 and TRBJ2-7; D unclear. Deletions cut 6 bases from V and 3 bases from J, with 12 bases between. The germline V gene has CDR1 MDHEN and CDR2 SYDVKM. CDR3 length: 13 residues. For the CDR3, the DNA is TGTGCCAGCAGCCCGACGGGCCTCTACGAGCAGTACTTC. It encodes CASSPTGLYEQYF.

Only a few counts were recorded for this clonotype. The chain links TRBV28 to TRBJ2-7; the match to TRBD2 covers 12 bases. CDR3 size: 16 residues. J gave up 5 bases and V 2 bases, and 7 bases lay outside the gene matches. Per germline, CDR1 MDHEN and CDR2 SYDVKM. The CDR3 here is CASSLVLAGGPDEQYF. CDR3 sequence (DNA): TGTGCCAGCAGTTTAGTCCTAGCGGGAGGGCCAGACGAGCAGTACTTC. Based on the CDR3 plus reference TRBV28 and TRBJ2-7, the full variable domain is DVKVTQSSRYLVKRTGEKVFLECVQDMDHENMFWYRQDPGLGLRLIYFSYDVKMKEKGDIPEGYSVSREKKERFSLILESASTNQTSMYLCASSLVLAGGPDEQYFGPGTRLTVT.

The gene calls are TRBV7-9 and TRBJ2-7; 10 bases are a match to TRBD1. Germline V gives CDR1 SEHNR, CDR2 FQNEAQ (reference sequence). This CDR3 contains 15 residues. V lost 4 bases and J lost 6; bases outside the gene matches: 9. DNA for the CDR3: TGTGCCAGCAGCTCCGTTCGGGACAGGGGTTCCGAGCAGTACTTC. Encoded protein: CASSSVRDRGSEQYF.